This T cell receptor beta chain was observed in a study of T-cell reconstitution after alpha-beta-depleted transplantation in children. Unique molecular identifiers featured in how the TCRbeta library was prepared. Using its own MiXCR run on the PCR reads, TCRdb lists one record per CDR3 protein. The data show approximately 510,000 distinct CDR3 sequences, around 17% seen once. Germline-derived CDR1 and CDR2 are LNHNV and YYDKDF (reference sequence). The CDR3 extends over 14 amino acids. Trimming removed 0 bases from V and 0 bases from J, with 5 bases in between. Specimen: PBMCs from the stem cell graft donor, collected from the stem cell graft. The genes are TRBV15 and TRBJ1-2; unclear D gene. The clonotype comes from a human donor who donated a stem cell graft to a child with acute lymphoblastic leukemia. CDR3 nucleotide sequence: TGTGCCACCAGCAGAGATACCTCTAACTATGGCTACACCTTC. It encodes CATSRDTSNYGYTF. The complete variable domain, with remaining parts taken from reference TRBV15 and TRBJ1-2, reads DAMVIQNPRYQVTQFGKPVTLSCSQTLNHNVMYWYQQKSSQAPKLLFHYYDKDFNNEADTPDNFQSRRPNTSFCFLDIRSPGLGDTAMYLCATSRDTSNYGYTFGSGTRLTVV.